The 17 T cell receptor beta chains given below trace back to one sample, sequenced in a study of HIV-infected patients and healthy controls. All unsorted peripheral T cells were captured because whole blood was used without fractionation. cDNA was made from about 480 ng RNA using alpha and beta constant primers. Alpha and beta chain libraries were made separately by chain-specific third strand synthesis with multiplexing indices. TCRdb called the 5' RACE reads again in MiXCR, with one record for every CDR3 protein. The sample has 10,000 or so distinct CDR3 sequences, approximately 8% seen once. The specimen was blood. These receptors came from an adult in good health.

This clonotype was picked up many times. The chain combines TRBV12-3 or TRBV12-4 with TRBJ2-2; 11 bases line up with TRBD2. After removal of 5 bases from V and 2 bases from J, the junction contained 4 bases not matched to a gene. The CDR3 contains 16 residues. The CDR3 bases are TGTGCCAGCAGTAACCTAGCGGGGGGAAACACCGGGGAGCTGTTTTTT. It translates to CASSNLAGGNTGELFF.

This clonotype is labeled medium-sized (0.01 to 0.1%). The chain uses TRBV20-1 and TRBJ2-1, with TRBD2 matching 9 bases. The CDR3 consists of 14 residues. Germline V gene lookup returns CDR1 DFQATT and CDR2 SNEGSKA (reference sequence). Losses at the gene ends were 5 bases for V and 6 bases for J; bases not matched to a gene: 8. The DNA of the CDR3 is TGCAGTGCTGTAAGCGGGGGGCCGCGCAATGAGCAGTTCTTC. It specifies CSAVSGGPRNEQFF.

Many counts were recorded for this clonotype. V gene TRBV2 combines with J gene TRBJ1-2; 8 bases line up with TRBD1. Germline CDR1 and CDR2: SNHLY and FYNNEI. This CDR3 contains 11 residues. V dropped 9 bases and J dropped 4; count of bases not matched to a gene: 1. The CDR3 protein is CARGTGYGYTF. Written as DNA, the CDR3 is TGTGCCAGGGGGACAGGCTATGGCTACACCTTC.

This clonotype was counted a few times. V is TRBV19 and J is TRBJ1-1; D uncertain. V was cut by 4 bases and J by 10 bases, with 10 bases left in between. This CDR3 is 11 amino acids long. CDR1 and CDR2 (germline): LNHDA, SQIVND (reference sequence). The DNA for the CDR3 is TGTGCCAGTAGTACCGAGACCCGAGCTTTCTTT. Residues: CASSTETRAFF.

The sample holds a few counts of this clonotype. V and J are TRBV5-4 and TRBJ2-5, with D unresolved. Germline V CDR1 and CDR2: SGHNT, YYREEE (reference sequence). The CDR3 length is 13 residues. V was clipped by 0 bases and J by 1 base, with 4 bases between them. CDR3 residues: CASSLDSQETQYF. Here the CDR3 DNA reads TGTGCCAGCAGCTTGGACAGCCAAGAGACCCAGTACTTC.

This clonotype was seen ten or more times. The CDR3 loop is CASGSGTPNYGYTF. DNA for the CDR3: TGTGCTAGTGGTTCGGGGACTCCTAACTATGGCTACACCTTC. The rearrangement uses TRBV12-5 and TRBJ1-2; TRBD1 might be the D (5 bases). CDR3 length: 14 residues. Germline V lookup: CDR1 LGHNT, CDR2 FRNRAP. Trimming took 4 bases from V and 0 from J, leaving 9 bases between them.

This clonotype is medium-sized. This chain connects TRBV20-1 to TRBJ1-1; D is uncertain. V was shortened by 0 bases and J by 0 bases, with 11 bases between the two germline ends. The CDR3 covers 15 residues. The germline CDR1 and CDR2 sequences are DFQATT and SNEGSKA (reference sequence). CDR3 sequence (DNA): TGCAGTGCTAGAGATGTGTCGGGCCTGAACACTGAAGCTTTCTTT. Its protein product is CSARDVSGLNTEAFF.

In its sample, this clonotype was seen many times. The chain employs TRBV20-1 and TRBJ1-2, with D perhaps TRBD1 (5 bases). Germline loops: CDR1 DFQATT, CDR2 SNEGSKA (reference sequence). Trimming took off 0 bases at V and 2 bases at J, with 13 bases between the two ends. This CDR3 has 15 amino acids. CDR3 DNA sequence: TGCAGTGCTAGAGATCATGGGGCAGGGAACTATGGCTACACCTTC. Protein sequence: CSARDHGAGNYGYTF.

This clonotype was seen many times. The chain uses TRBV2 and TRBJ2-7; 11 bases agree with TRBD2. Trimming at V came to 7 bases and at J to 9 bases, leaving 8 bases not matched to a gene. CDR1 is SNHLY and CDR2 is FYNNEI in the germline V gene. This CDR3 has 13 amino acids. CDR3 amino acids: CASTPWLAGGQYF. In DNA, the CDR3 is TGTGCCAGCACCCCCTGGCTAGCGGGGGGGCAGTACTTC.

This clonotype came up many times. The chain recombines TRBV21-1 with TRBJ1-1; the DNA was not compared with TRBD1, the D call given in the table. TRBV21-1 constitutes a pseudogene. The CDR3 contains 13 residues. The CDR3 coding sequence is TGTGCCAGCAGCAAGATGGGGGCGGCTGAAGCTTTCTTT. Its protein product is CASSKMGAAEAFF.

As concerns this clonotype: This may be a read error: a much more frequent sequence differs by one nucleotide. This sequence joins TRBV6-4 and TRBJ2-2, with D possibly matching TRBD1 (5 bases). The CDR3 contains 16 residues. The V gene's germline CDR1 is MRHNA and CDR2 SNTAGT. CDR3 DNA sequence: TGTTCCAGCAGTGAGACAGAACCTACGAACACCGGGGAGCTGTTTTTT. It is translated as CSSSETEPTNTGELFF.

This clonotype is medium-sized in the sample. This chain links TRBV2 with TRBJ2-1; 15 positions agree with TRBD2. Germline loops: CDR1 SNHLY, CDR2 FYNNEI. Trimming removed 1 base from V and 8 bases from J; junction bases left unmatched: 9. The CDR3 totals 18 residues. CDR3 amino acids: CASSEGTSGGALRDEQFF. The CDR3 region has the DNA TGTGCCAGCAGTGAAGGGACTAGCGGGGGGGCCTTGCGCGATGAGCAGTTCTTC.

The chain employs TRBV6-5 and TRBJ1-4; D remains unclear. The germline V and J ends were trimmed by 5 bases and 4 bases, with 11 bases remaining between them. Germline assignment: CDR1 MNHEY and CDR2 SVGAGI. The CDR3 loop spans 14 amino acids. This CDR3 reads CASSNRAGNEKLFF. DNA of the CDR3: TGTGCCAGCAGTAACCGGGCCGGTAATGAAAAACTGTTTTTT.

This clonotype was picked up many times. J is TRBJ1-2 and V is TRBV30; D is unclear. The CDR3 extends over 15 amino acids. Germline V gene data show CDR1 as GTSNPN and CDR2 as SVGIG (reference sequence). V was trimmed by 3 bases and J by 3 bases, leaving 17 bases between them. The CDR3 bases are TGTGCCTGGAGGGGTCGCGGGGTCTGGGACTATGGCTACACCTTC. Translation gives CAWRGRGVWDYGYTF.

This clonotype was found once. The V call is TRBV5-1, the J call TRBJ2-1; D is unclear. Trimming left V 4 bases short and J 5 bases short, with 10 bases between. The CDR3 consists of 13 residues. Looked up from germline, CDR1 is SGHRS and CDR2 is YFSETQ. In nucleotides, the CDR3 is TGCGCCAGCAGCATTCAGGTCAACAATGAGCAGTTCTTC. Translated: CASSIQVNNEQFF.

This chain uses TRBV2 with TRBJ2-5; 12 bases map to TRBD2. Germline V gives CDR1 SNHLY, CDR2 FYNNEI. V lost 5 bases to trimming and J lost 1 base; unmatched junction nucleotides: 5. This CDR3 is built from 16 residues. The CDR3 region is CASSNRLAGVQETQYF. DNA of the CDR3: TGTGCCAGCAGTAACAGACTAGCGGGAGTCCAAGAGACCCAGTACTTC.

This clonotype was observed at least ten times. The genes are TRBV6-5 and TRBJ1-2, with a weak D call TRBD1 (5 bases). This CDR3 spans 12 amino acids. The germline V gene has CDR1 MNHEY and CDR2 SVGAGI. Trimming stripped 6 bases from V and 4 bases from J, with 9 bases between. The CDR3 DNA reads as TGTGCCAGCAGCAGGGCGGGCTATGGCTACACCTTC. Amino acids: CASSRAGYGYTF.